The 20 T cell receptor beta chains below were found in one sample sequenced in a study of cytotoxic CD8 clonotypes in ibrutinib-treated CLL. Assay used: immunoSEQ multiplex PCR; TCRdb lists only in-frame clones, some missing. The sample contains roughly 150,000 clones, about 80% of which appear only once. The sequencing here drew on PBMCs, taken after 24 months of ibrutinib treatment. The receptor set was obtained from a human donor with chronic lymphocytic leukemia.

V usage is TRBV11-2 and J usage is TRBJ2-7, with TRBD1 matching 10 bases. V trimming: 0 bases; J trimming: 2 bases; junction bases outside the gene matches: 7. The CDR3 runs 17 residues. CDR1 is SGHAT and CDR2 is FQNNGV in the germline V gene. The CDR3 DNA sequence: TGTGCCAGCAGCTTAGAGGAAGATGGGACAGGGGCCTACGAGCAGTACTTC. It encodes CASSLEEDGTGAYEQYF.

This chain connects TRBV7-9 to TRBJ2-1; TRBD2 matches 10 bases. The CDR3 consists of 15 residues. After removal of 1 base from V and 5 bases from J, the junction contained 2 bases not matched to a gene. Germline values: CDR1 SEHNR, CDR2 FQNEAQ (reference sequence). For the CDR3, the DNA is TGTGCCAGCAGCTTAGGGACTAGCGGCGACAATGAGCAGTTCTTC. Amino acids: CASSLGTSGDNEQFF.

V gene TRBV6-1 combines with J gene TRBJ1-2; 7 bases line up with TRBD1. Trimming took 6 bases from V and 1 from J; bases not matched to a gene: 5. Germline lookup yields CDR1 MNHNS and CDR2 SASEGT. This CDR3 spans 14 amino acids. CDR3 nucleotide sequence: TGTGCCAGCAGCTTGGACAGGAGTAACTATGGCTACACCTTC. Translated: CASSLDRSNYGYTF.

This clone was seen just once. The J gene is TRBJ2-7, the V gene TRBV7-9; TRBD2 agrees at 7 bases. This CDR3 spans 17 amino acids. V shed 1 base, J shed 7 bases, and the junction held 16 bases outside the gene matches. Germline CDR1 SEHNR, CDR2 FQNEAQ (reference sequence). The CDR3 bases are TGTGCCAGCAGCTTAGTCTATGGAGCGGGAAGGTCTGGGGAGCAGTACTTC. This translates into CASSLVYGAGRSGEQYF. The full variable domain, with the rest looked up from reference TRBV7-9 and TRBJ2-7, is DTGVSQNPRHKITKRGQNVTFRCDPISEHNRLYWYRQTLGQGPEFLTYFQNEAQLEKSRLLSDRFSAERPKGSFSTLEIQRTEQGDSAMYLCASSLVYGAGRSGEQYFGPGTRLTVT.

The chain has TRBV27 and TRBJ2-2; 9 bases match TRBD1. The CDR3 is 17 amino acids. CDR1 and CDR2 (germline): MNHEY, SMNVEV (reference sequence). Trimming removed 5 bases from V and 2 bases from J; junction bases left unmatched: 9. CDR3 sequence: CASSVTGGAGNTGELFF. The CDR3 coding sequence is TGTGCCAGCAGTGTTACAGGGGGCGCAGGAAACACCGGGGAGCTGTTTTTT.

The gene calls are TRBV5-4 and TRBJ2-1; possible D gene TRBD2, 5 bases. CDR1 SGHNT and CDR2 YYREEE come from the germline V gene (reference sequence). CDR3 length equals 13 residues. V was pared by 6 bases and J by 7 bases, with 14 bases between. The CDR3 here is CASTRPEGNEQFF. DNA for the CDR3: TGTGCCAGCACCCGGCCCGAGGGAAATGAGCAGTTCTTC.

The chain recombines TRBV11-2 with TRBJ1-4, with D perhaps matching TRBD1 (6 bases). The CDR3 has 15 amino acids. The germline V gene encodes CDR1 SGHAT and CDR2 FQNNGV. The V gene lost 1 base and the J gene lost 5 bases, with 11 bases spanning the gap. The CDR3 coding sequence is TGTGCCAGCAGCTTAGTGACAGGCGGAAATGAAAAACTGTTTTTT. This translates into CASSLVTGGNEKLFF.

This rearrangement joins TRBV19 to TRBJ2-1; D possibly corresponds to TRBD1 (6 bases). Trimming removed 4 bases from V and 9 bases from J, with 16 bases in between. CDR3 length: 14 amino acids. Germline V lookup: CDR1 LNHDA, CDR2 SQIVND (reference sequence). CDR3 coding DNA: TGTGCCAGTAGTACCCAAACCCGGACAGTTGAGCAGTTCTTC. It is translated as CASSTQTRTVEQFF.

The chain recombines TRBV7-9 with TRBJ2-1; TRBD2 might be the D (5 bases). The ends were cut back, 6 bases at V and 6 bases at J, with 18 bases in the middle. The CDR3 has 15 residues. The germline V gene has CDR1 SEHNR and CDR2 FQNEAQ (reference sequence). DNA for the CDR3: TGTGCCAGCAGTCAACTAGACCTAGGACGCAATGAGCAGTTCTTC. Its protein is CASSQLDLGRNEQFF.

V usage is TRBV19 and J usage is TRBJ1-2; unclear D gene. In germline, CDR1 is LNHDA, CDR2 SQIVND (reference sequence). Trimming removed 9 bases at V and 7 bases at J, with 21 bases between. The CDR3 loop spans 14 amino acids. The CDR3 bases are TGTGCCAGCTACTTATCCTCCGGGATTTCTGGCTACACCTTC. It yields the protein CASYLSSGISGYTF.

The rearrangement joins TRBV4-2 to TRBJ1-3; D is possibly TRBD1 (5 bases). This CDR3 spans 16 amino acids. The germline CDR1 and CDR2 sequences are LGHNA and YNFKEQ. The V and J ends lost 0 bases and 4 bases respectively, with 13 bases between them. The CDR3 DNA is TGTGCCAGCAGCCAAGATTTGAGGGGCACGGGAAACACCATATATTTT. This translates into CASSQDLRGTGNTIYF.

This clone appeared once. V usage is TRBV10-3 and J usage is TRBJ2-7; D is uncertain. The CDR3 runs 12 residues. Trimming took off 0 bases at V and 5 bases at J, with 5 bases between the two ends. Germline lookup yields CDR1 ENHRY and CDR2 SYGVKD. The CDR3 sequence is CAISESRDEQYF. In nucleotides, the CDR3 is TGTGCCATCAGTGAGTCCCGCGACGAGCAGTACTTC.

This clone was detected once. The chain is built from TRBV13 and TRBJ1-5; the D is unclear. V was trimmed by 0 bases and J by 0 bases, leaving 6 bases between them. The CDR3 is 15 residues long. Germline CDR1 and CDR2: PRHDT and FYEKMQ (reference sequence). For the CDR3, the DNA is TGTGCCAGCAGCTTAGGTGCCTATAGCAATCAGCCCCAGCATTTT. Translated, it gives CASSLGAYSNQPQHF.

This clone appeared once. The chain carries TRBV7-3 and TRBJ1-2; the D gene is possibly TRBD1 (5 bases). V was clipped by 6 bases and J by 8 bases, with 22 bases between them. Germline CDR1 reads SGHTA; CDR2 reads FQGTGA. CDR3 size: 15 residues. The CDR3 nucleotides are TGTGCCAGCAGTACCGCCGGGACCCCCTTTTCGGGCTACACCTTC. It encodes CASSTAGTPFSGYTF.

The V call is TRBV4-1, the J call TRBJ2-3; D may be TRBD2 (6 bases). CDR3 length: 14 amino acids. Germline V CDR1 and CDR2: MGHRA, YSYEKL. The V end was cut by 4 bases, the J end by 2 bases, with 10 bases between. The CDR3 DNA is TGCGCCAGCAGCCGGGACTTAACCACAGATACGCAGTATTTT. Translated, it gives CASSRDLTTDTQYF.

The CDR3 DNA reads as TGTGCCAGCAGTAACCGGGACAGGGGACCTGAAGCTTTCTTT. It encodes CASSNRDRGPEAFF. The chain carries TRBV6-6 and TRBJ1-1; 10 bases align to TRBD1. The CDR3 loop spans 14 amino acids. Germline trimming cut 5 bases from V and 6 bases from J; bases unmatched to any gene: 6. The V gene's germline CDR1 is MNHNY and CDR2 SVGAGI (reference sequence).

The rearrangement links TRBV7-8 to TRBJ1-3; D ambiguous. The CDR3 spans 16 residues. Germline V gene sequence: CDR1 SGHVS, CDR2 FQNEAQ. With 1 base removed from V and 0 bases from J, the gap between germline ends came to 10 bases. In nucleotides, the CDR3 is TGTGCCAGCAGCTTAGTGGCCGCCTTCTCTGGAAACACCATATATTTT. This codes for CASSLVAAFSGNTIYF.

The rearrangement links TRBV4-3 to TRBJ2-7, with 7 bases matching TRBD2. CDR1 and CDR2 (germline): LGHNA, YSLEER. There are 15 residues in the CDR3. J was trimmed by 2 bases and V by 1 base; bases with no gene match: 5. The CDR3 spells CASSQARTSTYEQYF. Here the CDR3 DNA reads TGCGCCAGCAGCCAAGCGAGGACTAGTACCTACGAGCAGTACTTC.

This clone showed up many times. CDR3 sequence (DNA): TGCGCCAGCAGCTCGACAGGGGGCGACTATGGCTACACCTTC. It yields the protein CASSSTGGDYGYTF. This rearrangement joins TRBV5-1 to TRBJ1-2; 10 bases map to TRBD1. Germline trimming cut 3 bases from V and 3 bases from J; bases unmatched to any gene: 2. The CDR3 totals 14 residues. Germline assignment: CDR1 SGHRS and CDR2 YFSETQ.

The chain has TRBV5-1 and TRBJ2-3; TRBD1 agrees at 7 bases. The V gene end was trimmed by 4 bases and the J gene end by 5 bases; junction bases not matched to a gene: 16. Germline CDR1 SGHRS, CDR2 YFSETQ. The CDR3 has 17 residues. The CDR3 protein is CASSVGQVGELGDTQYF. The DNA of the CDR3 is TGCGCCAGCAGCGTAGGACAGGTCGGGGAGCTGGGAGATACGCAGTATTTT.